This T cell receptor (beta chain) was found in a study of T cell repertoires in cytomegalovirus infection. Study-level background: A matching HLA type, together with CMV infection, was signaled by public TCR beta signatures.

This clonotype appeared many times. The antigen is unknown. TCRdb analysed the reads with MiXCR anew, one entry per CDR3 protein. The sample gives over 25,000 distinct CDR3 sequences, under 20% of which show up once; approximately 80% is in the top ten. Per germline, CDR1 SGHKS and CDR2 YYEKEE (reference sequence). V lost 5 bases and J 0 bases, leaving 8 bases between the germline ends. This CDR3 comprises 13 residues. General observations from the study: HLA-C-restricted CMV clonotypes gave the most frequent clonotype in two of eight donors.

The V call is TRBV5-5, the J call TRBJ1-1; D is ambiguous. The input for sequencing was CD8+ T cells from cultured PBMCs, taken from culture after CMV antigen stimulation. This TCR derives from a human donor in good health (CMV status not recorded). Some clones in this sample may be carry-over from other donors' samples. This chain's CDR3 is CASRGDMNTEAFF. DNA of the CDR3: TGTGCCAGCAGGGGAGACATGAACACTGAAGCTTTCTTT.